This T cell receptor beta chain was observed in a study of cytomegalovirus exposure and HLA in healthy donors. Study conclusions and caveats: Highest at DRB1 and lowest at HLA-C, TCR association rates differed among HLA loci in a later analysis. It was reported that the classifier diagnosed cytomegalovirus status with high specificity and sensitivity in both the original and validation cohorts.

This PCR relied on a set of 60 Vbeta primers and 13 Jbeta primers. Profiled with immunoSEQ multiplex PCR; TCRdb holds only in-frame clones, not every one. The sample gives around 160,000 clones, around two thirds of which show up once; 1.5% to 2% is in the top ten. V was pared by 5 bases and J by 3 bases, with 13 bases between. This CDR3 region has 14 residues. Germline values: CDR1 MNHEY, CDR2 SVGAGI. This clone was observed a few times. The antigen is undetermined. The receptor comes from a woman younger than 35 in good health and CMV-seronegative. This chain joins TRBV6-5 and TRBJ2-5, with D possibly TRBD2 on 5 matching bases. The sequencing input was PBMCs. The CDR3 loop reads CASSTYSGEETQYF. The CDR3 DNA reads as TGTGCCAGCAGTACGTACAGCGGAGAAGAGACCCAGTACTTC.